Presented here are 24 T cell receptor beta chains from one specimen sequenced in a study of blood T cells in healthy people across ages. The second PCR ran roughly 7 to 12 cycles with a sample-barcoded 5' primer and J-beta primers. In TCRdb, the 5' RACE reads were re-called with MiXCR into one record per CDR3 protein. The sample carries over a million distinct CDR3 sequences, around 55% recorded once. Sequencing input: blood. The receptors here all came from a man aged 18 to 30 in good health.

This sequence joins TRBV12-3 or TRBV12-4 and TRBJ2-3, with D possibly TRBD1 on 5 matching bases. This CDR3 has 14 residues. The V end lost 6 bases, the J end lost 5 bases, and 15 bases lay between the germline ends. This chain's CDR3 is CASSMGQGIDTQYF. For the CDR3, the DNA is TGTGCCAGCAGCATGGGCCAGGGCATAGATACGCAGTATTTT.

This rearrangement joins TRBV7-8 to TRBJ2-1; no firm D call. V lost 1 base, J lost 3 bases, and 13 bases lay in between. CDR3 length: 16 residues. CDR1 is SGHVS and CDR2 is FQNEAQ in the germline V gene. The CDR3 DNA is TGTGCCAGCAGCTTAGAGGTCTTTGGGGTCTACAATGAGCAGTTCTTC. Translated: CASSLEVFGVYNEQFF.

This clonotype has only a few counts. The chain employs TRBV3-1 and TRBJ2-7; possible D gene TRBD2, 5 bases. V lost 4 bases to trimming and J lost 1 base, with 17 bases between them. The CDR3 sequence is 16 residues long. Germline loops: CDR1 LGHDT, CDR2 YNNKEL (reference sequence). CDR3 sequence reads: CASSPSAGSYSYEQYF. CDR3 nucleotides: TGTGCCAGCAGCCCCAGTGCGGGTTCTTATTCCTACGAGCAGTACTTC.

This chain uses TRBV6-2 or TRBV6-3 with TRBJ2-1; 8 bases line up with TRBD2. Gene TRBJ2-7 matches the end of the DNA better, so the J call may be wrong. Germline CDR1 and CDR2: MNHEY and SVGEGT. The CDR3 is 14 residues long. The CDR3 loop reads CASSYNGGAAEQYF. Written as DNA, the CDR3 is TGTGCCAGCAGTTATAACGGGGGGGCCGCCGAGCAGTACTTC.

The chain employs TRBV20-1 and TRBJ2-3; 7 bases fit TRBD2. The CDR3 spans 16 residues. Germline-derived CDR1 and CDR2 are DFQATT and SNEGSKA (reference sequence). Germline trimming cut 0 bases from V and 0 bases from J; bases unmatched to any gene: 6. CDR3 DNA: TGCAGTGCTAGAGATCCGAACGGGAGGAGCACAGATACGCAGTATTTT. It yields the protein CSARDPNGRSTDTQYF.

The chain uses TRBV4-1 and TRBJ2-4; TRBD1 agrees at 8 bases. Germline V gene lookup returns CDR1 MGHRA and CDR2 YSYEKL. Trimming took 3 bases from V and 8 from J; bases not matched to a gene: 12. CDR3 size: 16 residues. Written as DNA, the CDR3 is TGCGCCAGCAGCCAGGTACAGACAGGGGTCTTAGACATTCAGTACTTC. This gives the protein CASSQVQTGVLDIQYF.

The chain is built from TRBV7-2 and TRBJ1-4; TRBD1 might be the D (6 bases). Germline V gives CDR1 SGHTA, CDR2 FQGNSA. V was cut by 2 bases and J by 8 bases, with 18 bases left in between. There are 16 residues in the CDR3. As DNA, the CDR3 is TGTGCCAGCAGCTTAACTGGGGGCGCCGGTCTCGAAAAACTGTTTTTT. Translation: CASSLTGGAGLEKLFF.

The chain combines TRBV28 with TRBJ2-7; D possibly corresponds to TRBD2 (6 bases). The DNA end is more similar to TRBJ2-5, so the J call may be wrong. The CDR3 runs 16 residues. CDR1 is MDHEN and CDR2 is SYDVKM in the germline V gene. The CDR3 loop is CASSIRDFPVGETQYF. For the CDR3, the DNA is TGTGCCAGCAGTATCCGGGACTTCCCTGTAGGGGAGACCCAGTACTTC.

There are a few counts of this clonotype. The chain combines TRBV7-8 with TRBJ2-3, with unresolved D. V was pared by 1 base and J by 0 bases, with 14 bases between. The germline gives CDR1 SGHVS, CDR2 FQNEAQ. There are 17 residues in the CDR3. The CDR3, as DNA: TGTGCCAGCAGCTTAGTGGGCAAAATAACTAGCACAGATACGCAGTATTTT. Its protein is CASSLVGKITSTDTQYF. The whole variable domain, filled in from reference TRBV7-8 and TRBJ2-3, reads GAGVSQSPRYKVAKRGQDVALRCDPISGHVSLFWYQQALGQGPEFLTYFQNEAQLDKSGLPSDRFFAERPEGSVSTLKIQRTQQEDSAVYLCASSLVGKITSTDTQYFGPGTRLTVL.

The V and J genes are TRBV27 and TRBJ2-7; 8 nucleotides line up with TRBD1. V trimming: 6 bases; J trimming: 3 bases; junction bases outside the gene matches: 7. The CDR3 runs to 14 residues. Germline CDR1 reads MNHEY; CDR2 reads SMNVEV (reference sequence). The CDR3 bases are TGTGCCAGCAGCCTACAGGGGGTGGGCTACGAGCAGTACTTC. Encoded protein: CASSLQGVGYEQYF.

This chain connects TRBV25-1 to TRBJ2-3; D uncertain. The ends were cut back, 6 bases at V and 7 bases at J, with 5 bases in the middle. This CDR3 is built from 10 residues. The germline V gene encodes CDR1 MGHDK and CDR2 SYGVNS. The CDR3 sequence is CASRGYTQYF. The CDR3, as DNA: TGTGCCAGCAGGGGTTATACGCAGTATTTT. Full variable domain (missing parts from reference TRBV25-1 and TRBJ2-3): EADIYQTPRYLVIGTGKKITLECSQTMGHDKMYWYQQDPGMELHLIHYSYGVNSTEKGDLSSESTVSRIRTEHFPLTLESARPSHTSQYLCASRGYTQYFGPGTRLTVL.

The chain carries TRBV6-1 and TRBJ2-3, with 8 bases fitting TRBD2. Germline loops: CDR1 MNHNS, CDR2 SASEGT. The CDR3 totals 15 residues. The V gene end was trimmed by 4 bases and the J gene end by 3 bases; junction bases not matched to a gene: 6. CDR3 sequence (DNA): TGTGCCAGCAGTGCGCAGCGGGGGCGAACAGATACGCAGTATTTT. Its translation: CASSAQRGRTDTQYF.

This clonotype was seen only a few times. This sequence joins TRBV6-1 and TRBJ1-2; D is unclear. The germline gives CDR1 MNHNS, CDR2 SASEGT. This CDR3 is built from 13 residues. V shed 1 base and J shed 4 bases, with 7 bases lying between them. CDR3: CASSEERVYGYTF. CDR3 coding DNA: TGTGCCAGCAGTGAAGAAAGGGTCTATGGCTACACCTTC.

Details on this clonotype: This could be a read error, since a much larger clone is one nucleotide away. The gene calls are TRBV29-1 and TRBJ2-7; 13 nucleotides align to TRBD2. Germline CDR1 SQVTM, CDR2 ANQGSEA. Losses at the gene ends were 6 bases for V and 7 bases for J; bases not matched to a gene: 9. The CDR3 length is 14 residues. CDR3: CSVRTSGGWNEQYF. As DNA, the CDR3 is TGCAGCGTCAGGACTAGCGGGGGTTGGAATGAGCAGTACTTC.

This clonotype has at least ten counts. The chain recombines TRBV20-1 with TRBJ2-1; 9 bases are shared with TRBD2. The CDR3 totals 15 residues. Per the germline V gene, CDR1 is DFQATT and CDR2 is SNEGSKA (reference sequence). V gave up 6 bases and J gave up 6 bases; unmatched junction bases: 12. The CDR3 sequence: CSADPPRGGINEQFF. The CDR3 bases are TGCAGTGCCGACCCCCCGCGGGGGGGGATCAATGAGCAGTTCTTC.

This rearrangement joins TRBV29-1 to TRBJ2-1, with D perhaps TRBD1 (6 bases). The CDR3 spans 13 residues. Germline CDR1 SQVTM, CDR2 ANQGSEA. V was cut by 6 bases and J by 6 bases, with 15 bases left in between. The CDR3 here is CSVLQGTSNEQFF. Here the CDR3 DNA reads TGCAGCGTGTTACAGGGAACTAGCAATGAGCAGTTCTTC.

V usage is TRBV20-1 and J usage is TRBJ2-1, with 13 bases aligning to TRBD2. The trim removed 5 bases at V and 7 bases at J, leaving 8 bases unmatched. This CDR3 has 15 amino acids. Germline V gene lookup returns CDR1 DFQATT and CDR2 SNEGSKA (reference sequence). The CDR3 sequence: CSAGGLAGVGNEQFF. Here the CDR3 DNA reads TGCAGTGCTGGCGGACTAGCGGGAGTGGGGAATGAGCAGTTCTTC.

This rearrangement joins TRBV6-5 to TRBJ2-7, with 10 bases lining up with TRBD1. The junction had 4 bases not matched to a gene; V was cut back by 4 bases and J by 1 base. Germline CDR1 reads MNHEY; CDR2 reads SVGAGI. The CDR3 covers 15 residues. The CDR3, as DNA: TGTGCCAGCAGTTTTAGGGACAGGGGTTCCTACGAGCAGTACTTC. Its protein is CASSFRDRGSYEQYF.

The count of this clonotype is one. The chain has TRBV3-1 and TRBJ2-7; 9 bases map to TRBD1. The CDR3 sequence is 16 residues long. Germline CDR1 LGHDT, CDR2 YNNKEL (reference sequence). After removal of 4 bases from V and 0 bases from J, the junction contained 7 bases not matched to a gene. The CDR3 is CASSPGTGRDSYEQYF. The CDR3 DNA sequence: TGTGCCAGCAGCCCGGGGACAGGGAGGGACTCCTACGAGCAGTACTTC.

This clonotype was observed a few times. This chain links TRBV5-4 with TRBJ2-7, with D possibly being TRBD1 (5 bases). The germline CDR1 and CDR2 sequences are SGHNT and YYREEE (reference sequence). This CDR3 spans 15 amino acids. The V end lost 0 bases, the J end lost 5 bases, and 15 bases lay between the germline ends. In DNA, the CDR3 is TGTGCCAGCAGCTTGGGGGCGGCAGGGATGAACGAGCAGTACTTC. Protein sequence: CASSLGAAGMNEQYF. Complete variable domain (other parts from reference TRBV5-4 and TRBJ2-7): ETGVTQSPTHLIKTRGQQVTLRCSSQSGHNTVSWYQQALGQGPQFIFQYYREEENGRGNFPPRFSGLQFPNYSSELNVNALELDDSALYLCASSLGAAGMNEQYFGPGTRLTVT.

The genes are TRBV5-1 and TRBJ2-5; D is uncertain. Germline V gene sequence: CDR1 SGHRS, CDR2 YFSETQ. This CDR3 is 15 amino acids long. Deletions cut 4 bases from V and 1 base from J, with 14 bases between. The DNA for the CDR3 is TGCGCCAGCAGCCTATTACAGTCCCCCCAAGAGACCCAGTACTTC. Protein sequence: CASSLLQSPQETQYF.

The CDR3 DNA follows: TGTGCCAGCAGTTACTCGAGAGGAAGGTCGCATGAAAAACTGTTTTTT. Translated, it gives CASSYSRGRSHEKLFF. V is TRBV6-6 and J is TRBJ1-4; D is uncertain. Trimming pared 0 bases from V and 6 bases from J, leaving 14 bases between. CDR3 length: 16 residues. Germline values: CDR1 MNHNY, CDR2 SVGAGI (reference sequence).

This clonotype was counted between two and nine times. This chain joins TRBV20-1 and TRBJ2-7; 11 bases fit TRBD2. The DNA end lines up better with TRBJ2-5; the J call may be wrong. The CDR3 loop spans 13 amino acids. Per the germline V gene, CDR1 is DFQATT and CDR2 is SNEGSKA (reference sequence). CDR3 nucleotide sequence: TGCAGTGCCACTAGCGGGAGCCGGGAGACCCAGTACTTC. Its protein is CSATSGSRETQYF.

To note about this clonotype: Since no conserved phenylalanine or tryptophan closes the CDR3, a read error is the likely cause. The V gene is TRBV10-3, the J gene TRBJ2-7, with D perhaps TRBD2 (6 bases). V lost 2 bases and J lost 6, with 11 bases in between. Looked up from germline, CDR1 is ENHRY and CDR2 is SYGVKD. CDR3 length: 13 residues. In DNA, the CDR3 is TGTGCCATCAGTGAGCGGGAGCCCTCCGAGCAGTACTTA. Amino acid sequence: CAISEREPSEQYL.